The TCR beta chain under discussion was sequenced for a study of shared clonotypes between healthy human individuals. To note about this clone: Antigen specificity is unknown.

Ten immunoSEQ deep assay plates held the unsorted PBMC DNA. Profiling relied on immunoSEQ multiplex PCR, and the TCRdb table lists in-frame clones only, not all of them. This table holds about 500,000 clones, approximately 71% found once. V dropped 0 bases and J dropped 7; count of bases not matched to a gene: 5. CDR1 is PRHDT, CDR2 FYEKMQ, per germline (reference sequence). The CDR3 has 16 amino acids. Study outcomes and limitations: Sequencing depth was a factor that was expected to affect clonotype sharing among donors. Collection of samples was limited to blood; tissue repertoires likely differ.

This clonotype was obtained from a woman aged 40 to 49 in good health. Some clones in this sample may be carry-over from other donors' samples. V gene TRBV13 combines with J gene TRBJ2-2, with 10 bases fitting TRBD2. Sequencing was performed on PBMCs. The CDR3: CASSLGLAGANGELFF. For the CDR3, the DNA is TGTGCCAGCAGCTTAGGTCTAGCGGGAGCCAACGGGGAGCTGTTTTTT. Filled out from reference TRBV13 and TRBJ2-2, the complete variable domain reads AAGVIQSPRHLIKEKRETATLKCYPIPRHDTVYWYQQGPGQDPQFLISFYEKMQSDKGSIPDRFSAQQFSDYHSELNMSSLELGDSALYFCASSLGLAGANGELFFGEGSRLTVL.